Reported below is one T cell receptor beta chain. Its antigen is unknown. Primers for the PCR totalled 60 Vbeta and 13 Jbeta. Method: immunoSEQ multiplex PCR; TCRdb's copy keeps in-frame clones and lacks some. The sample records 50,000 or so clones, 77% being singletons. This sample is drawn from a study of cytomegalovirus exposure and HLA in healthy donors. General study findings and limits: Exclusion applied to some V segments, including TRBV6-2 and TRBV6-3, as they were indistinguishable. Across all donors, roughly uniform sequencing depth was an assumption of the presence/absence analyses. For most TCR beta V segments, an earlier analysis put the productive rate at about 87% or about 30% of the time.

This CDR3 region has 13 residues. The germline V gene encodes CDR1 SQVTM and CDR2 ANQGSEA. The rearrangement links TRBV29-1 to TRBJ2-2; 8 nucleotides align to TRBD1. Gene TRBJ1-3 matches the end of the DNA better, so the J call may be wrong. The sequencing sample was made of PBMCs. The sequence was obtained from a female donor in good health and CMV-seronegative. This chain's CDR3 is CSVGQGLGNTIYF. The CDR3 DNA reads TGCAGCGTCGGACAGGGTCTAGGAAACACCATATATTTT.